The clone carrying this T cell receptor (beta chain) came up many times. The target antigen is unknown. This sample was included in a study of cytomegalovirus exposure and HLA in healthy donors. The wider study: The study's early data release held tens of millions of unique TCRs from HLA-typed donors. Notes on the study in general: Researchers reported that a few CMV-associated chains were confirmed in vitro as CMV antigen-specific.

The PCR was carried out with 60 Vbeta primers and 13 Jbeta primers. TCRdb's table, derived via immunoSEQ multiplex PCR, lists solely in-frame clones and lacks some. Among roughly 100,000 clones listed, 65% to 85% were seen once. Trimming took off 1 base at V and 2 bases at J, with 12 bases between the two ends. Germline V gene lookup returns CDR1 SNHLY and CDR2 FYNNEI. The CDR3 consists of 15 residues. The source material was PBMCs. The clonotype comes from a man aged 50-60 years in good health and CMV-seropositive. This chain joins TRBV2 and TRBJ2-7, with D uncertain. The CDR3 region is CASSEVLRPPYEQYF. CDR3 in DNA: TGTGCCAGCAGTGAAGTTTTGCGCCCGCCCTACGAGCAGTACTTC. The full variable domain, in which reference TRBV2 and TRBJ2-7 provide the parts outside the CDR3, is EPEVTQTPSHQVTQMGQEVILRCVPISNHLYFYWYRQILGQKVEFLVSFYNNEISEKSEIFDDQFSVERPDGSNFTLKIRSTKLEDSAMYFCASSEVLRPPYEQYFGPGTRLTVT.